A selection of T cell receptor beta chains follows, all from one sample in a study of T cell responses to AZD1222 COVID-19 vaccine. Here immunoSEQ multiplex PCR was the method, and the copy in TCRdb shows in-frame clones only, minus some. The sample lists 99,000 or so clones, roughly 87% occurring once. Sequencing used peripheral blood, obtained on day 0 of AZD1222 vaccination. The receptors derive from an adult in good health. The CDR3 runs from the conserved cysteine through the conserved F or W. D genes are given only for firm matches.

j_call v_call d_call cdr3_aa
TRBJ2-3 TRBV7-9 . CASSLAPEGAGTDTQYF
TRBJ1-3 TRBV6-4 . CASSERGSRNTIYF
TRBJ1-1 TRBV6-5 . CASRLINTEAFF
TRBJ1-1 TRBV2 . CASSDPGRVTFF
TRBJ1-2 TRBV19 TRBD1 CASSPVPGQGYGYTF
TRBJ1-5 TRBV6-5 . CASSGGGPQPQHF
TRBJ1-2 TRBV7-9 . CASRPGGTAWSYGYTF
TRBJ2-1 TRBV3-1/TRBV3-2 . CASSQRGGREQFF
TRBJ1-4 TRBV2 TRBD1 CASGQGTLPGEKLFF
TRBJ1-2 TRBV7-9 . CASSLAQINYGYTF
TRBJ2-3 TRBV7-2 . CASSQGGPTDTQYF
TRBJ1-2 TRBV28 . CASRRRETNYGYTF
TRBJ2-1 TRBV5-4 TRBD2 CASSLDPGSLAGGVF
TRBJ2-1 TRBV2 . CASSGLRGSYNEQFF
TRBJ2-5 TRBV3-1/TRBV3-2 . CASSQGTGRGRTQYF
TRBJ2-2 TRBV7-8 . CASNPQGDTGELFF
TRBJ2-2 TRBV6-1 . CASSEQGGTGELFF
TRBJ1-2 TRBV5-1 . CASTPLAATNYGYTF
TRBJ1-3 TRBV18 TRBD1 CASSPQDRVAGNTIYF
TRBJ2-2 TRBV7-6 . CASSNPWGNTGELFF
TRBJ2-3 TRBV5-1 TRBD2 CASSSRPGLAGEDTQYF
TRBJ2-2 TRBV18 . CASSPYEEATGELFF
TRBJ1-6 TRBV6-6 . CASSPDRTNSPLHF
TRBJ2-7 TRBV7-9 . CASSEITGGYEQYF
TRBJ2-3 TRBV18 . CASSPATRTDTQYF
TRBJ1-1 TRBV5-1 . CASSTLRRNTEAFF
TRBJ2-7 TRBV3-1/TRBV3-2 . CASSQDRNAGLEQYF
TRBJ1-1 TRBV6-6 . CASSYSHDTMNTEAFF
TRBJ1-1 TRBV19 . CASSIGPGGSTEAFF
TRBJ2-1 TRBV5-8 . CASSLLRAAYNEQFF
TRBJ1-4 TRBV5-4 . CASSLTPAGPREKLFF
TRBJ1-2 TRBV4-3 TRBD1 CASSQDETGGFFGYTF
TRBJ2-2 TRBV6-2/TRBV6-3 TRBD2 CASSQLAGVGGELFF
TRBJ1-1 TRBV5-3 . CARTSRWRGADTEAFF
TRBJ1-2 TRBV3-1/TRBV3-2 . CASSQGLRASYGYTF
TRBJ1-1 TRBV27 . CASNTVSRNTEAFF
TRBJ2-5 TRBV18 . CASSLKSTAETQYF
TRBJ1-3 TRBV7-2 . CASSLGPSSGNTIYF